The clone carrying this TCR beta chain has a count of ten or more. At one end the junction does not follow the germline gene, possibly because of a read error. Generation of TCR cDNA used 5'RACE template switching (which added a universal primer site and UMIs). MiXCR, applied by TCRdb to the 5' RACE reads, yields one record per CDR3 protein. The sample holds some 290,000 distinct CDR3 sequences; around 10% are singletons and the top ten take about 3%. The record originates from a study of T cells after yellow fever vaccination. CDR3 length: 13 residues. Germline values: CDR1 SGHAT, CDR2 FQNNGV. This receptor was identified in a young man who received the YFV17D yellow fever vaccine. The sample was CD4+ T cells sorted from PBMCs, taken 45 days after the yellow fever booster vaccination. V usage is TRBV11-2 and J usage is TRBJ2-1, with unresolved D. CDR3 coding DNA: TGTGCCAGCACCTTAGGTAGCACGAATGAGCAGTTCTTC. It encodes CASTLGSTNEQFF.